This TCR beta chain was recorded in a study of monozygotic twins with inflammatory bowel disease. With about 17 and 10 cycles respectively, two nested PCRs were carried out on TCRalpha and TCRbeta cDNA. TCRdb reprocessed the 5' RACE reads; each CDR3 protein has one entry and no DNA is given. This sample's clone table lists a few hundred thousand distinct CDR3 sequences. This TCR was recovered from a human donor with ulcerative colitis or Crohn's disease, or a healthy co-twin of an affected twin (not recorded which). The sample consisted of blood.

The CDR3: CASSLGPTLSSYNEQFF. The chain uses TRBV5-1 and TRBJ2-1; TCRdb indicates TRBD1, and absent DNA this call remains unverified. This CDR3 spans 17 amino acids. CDR1 is SGHRS and CDR2 is YFSETQ in the germline V gene.